The clone carrying this T cell receptor beta chain has only a few counts. This entry is derived from a study of blood T cell repertoires in COVID-19. Across the study: The United States, Italy and Spain provided the acute and convalescent COVID-19 samples.

The CDR3 covers 16 residues. Germline V gene lookup returns CDR1 SGHDT and CDR2 YYEEEE. With 4 bases removed from V and 1 base from J, the gap between germline ends came to 17 bases. Methods used by the authors: Researchers report that nucleated cell counts were estimated from reference gene primer amplification. Clones were sequenced by immunoSEQ multiplex PCR, and TCRdb holds only the in-frame ones, with some missing. V and J calls and clone size come straight from that table; D and trimming were deduced from the DNA. The table shows 80,000 to 100,000 clones, with more than 70% occurring only once.

Material for sequencing was peripheral blood. This receptor was identified in a woman aged 55-69 years in a cohort sampled during active or convalescent COVID-19. The rearrangement uses TRBV5-6 and TRBJ1-1; D is possibly TRBD1 (6 bases). The CDR3 DNA reads as TGTGCCAGCAGCATCGAACCACGAGGGGGGAACACTGAAGCTTTCTTT. It encodes CASSIEPRGGNTEAFF.